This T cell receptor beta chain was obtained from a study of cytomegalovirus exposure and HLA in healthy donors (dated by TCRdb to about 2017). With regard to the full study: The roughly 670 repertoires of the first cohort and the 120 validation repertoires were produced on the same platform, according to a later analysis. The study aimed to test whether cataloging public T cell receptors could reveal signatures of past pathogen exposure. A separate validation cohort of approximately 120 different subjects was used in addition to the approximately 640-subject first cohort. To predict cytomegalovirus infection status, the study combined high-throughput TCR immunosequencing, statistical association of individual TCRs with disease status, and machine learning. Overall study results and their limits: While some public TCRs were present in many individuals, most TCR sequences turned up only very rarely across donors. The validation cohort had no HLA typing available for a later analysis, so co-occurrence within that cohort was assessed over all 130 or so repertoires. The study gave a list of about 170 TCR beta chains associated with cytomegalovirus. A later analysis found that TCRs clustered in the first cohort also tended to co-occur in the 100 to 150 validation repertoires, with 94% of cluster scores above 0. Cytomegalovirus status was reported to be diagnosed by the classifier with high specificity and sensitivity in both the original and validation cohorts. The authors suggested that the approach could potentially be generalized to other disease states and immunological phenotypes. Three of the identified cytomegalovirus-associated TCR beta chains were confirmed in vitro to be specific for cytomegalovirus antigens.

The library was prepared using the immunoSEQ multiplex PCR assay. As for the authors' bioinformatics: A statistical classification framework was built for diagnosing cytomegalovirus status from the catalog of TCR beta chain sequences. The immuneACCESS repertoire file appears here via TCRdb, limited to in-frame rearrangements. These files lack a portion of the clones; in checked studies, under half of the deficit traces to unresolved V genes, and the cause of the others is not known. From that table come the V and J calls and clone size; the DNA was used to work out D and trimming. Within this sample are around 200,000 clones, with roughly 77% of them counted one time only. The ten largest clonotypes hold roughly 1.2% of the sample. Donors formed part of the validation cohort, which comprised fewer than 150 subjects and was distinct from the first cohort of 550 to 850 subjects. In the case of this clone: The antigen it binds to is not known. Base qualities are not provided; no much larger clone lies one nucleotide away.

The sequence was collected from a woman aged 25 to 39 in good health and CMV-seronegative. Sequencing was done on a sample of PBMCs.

The CDR3 protein: CASSEVWTSRGNEQFF. The sequenced DNA is TGTGCCAGCAGTGAAGTGTGGACTAGTAGGGGGAATGAGCAGTTCTTC. The chain employs TRBV6-4 and TRBJ2-1; a weak D assignment points to TRBD2 (7 bases agree). The germline V gene sets CDR1 to MRHNA and CDR2 to SNTAGT. The CDR3 contains 16 residues, cysteine and phenylalanine counted. The CDR3 DNA has 48 bases and is translated from base 1. The germline ends are 19 bases apart after V is trimmed by 3 bases and J by 7 bases.